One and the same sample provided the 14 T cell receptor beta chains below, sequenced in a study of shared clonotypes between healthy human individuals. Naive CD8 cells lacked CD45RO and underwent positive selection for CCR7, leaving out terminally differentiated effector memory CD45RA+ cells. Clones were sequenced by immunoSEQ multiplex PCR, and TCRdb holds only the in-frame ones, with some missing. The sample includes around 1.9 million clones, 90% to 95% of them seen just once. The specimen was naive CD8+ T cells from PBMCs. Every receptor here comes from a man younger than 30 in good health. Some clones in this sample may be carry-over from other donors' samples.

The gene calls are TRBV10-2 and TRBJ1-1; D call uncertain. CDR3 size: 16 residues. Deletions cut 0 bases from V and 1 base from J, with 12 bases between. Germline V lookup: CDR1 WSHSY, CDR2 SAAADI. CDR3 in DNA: TGCGCCAGCAGTGAGTCGTTTCCGGTAACGAACACTGAAGCTTTCTTT. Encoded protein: CASSESFPVTNTEAFF.

The CDR3 sequence: CASSLWSTAGEKLFF. The DNA of the CDR3 is TGTGCCAGCAGCTTATGGTCAACTGCTGGTGAAAAACTGTTTTTT. The V and J genes are TRBV11-2 and TRBJ1-4; D remains ambiguous. The germline V and J ends were trimmed by 2 bases and 7 bases, with 14 bases remaining between them. Germline CDR1 reads SGHAT; CDR2 reads FQNNGV. The CDR3 is 15 residues long.

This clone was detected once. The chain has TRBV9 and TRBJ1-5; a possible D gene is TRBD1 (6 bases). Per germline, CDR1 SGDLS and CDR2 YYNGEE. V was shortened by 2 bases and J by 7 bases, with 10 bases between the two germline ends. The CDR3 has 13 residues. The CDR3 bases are TGTGCCAGCAGCGTCACAACAGGGCAGCCCCAGCATTTT. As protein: CASSVTTGQPQHF.

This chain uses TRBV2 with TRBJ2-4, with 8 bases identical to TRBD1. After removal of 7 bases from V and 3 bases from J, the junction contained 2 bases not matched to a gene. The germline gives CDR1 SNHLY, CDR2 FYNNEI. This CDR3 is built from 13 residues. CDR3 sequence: CASTDRDKNIQYF. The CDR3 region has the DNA TGTGCCAGCACGGACAGGGACAAAAACATTCAGTACTTC.

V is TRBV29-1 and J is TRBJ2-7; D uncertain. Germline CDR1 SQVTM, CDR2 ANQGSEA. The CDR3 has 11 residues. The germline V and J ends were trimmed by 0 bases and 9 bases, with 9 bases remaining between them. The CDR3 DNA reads TGCAGCGTTGAAGAAGAGACACGGCAGTACTTC. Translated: CSVEEETRQYF.

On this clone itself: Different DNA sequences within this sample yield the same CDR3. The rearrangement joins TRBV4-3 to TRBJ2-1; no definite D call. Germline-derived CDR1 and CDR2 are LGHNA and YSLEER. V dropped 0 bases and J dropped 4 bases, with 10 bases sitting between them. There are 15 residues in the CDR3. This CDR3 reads CASSQDLAAYNEQFF. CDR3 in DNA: TGCGCCAGCAGCCAAGATTTGGCGGCATACAATGAGCAGTTCTTC.

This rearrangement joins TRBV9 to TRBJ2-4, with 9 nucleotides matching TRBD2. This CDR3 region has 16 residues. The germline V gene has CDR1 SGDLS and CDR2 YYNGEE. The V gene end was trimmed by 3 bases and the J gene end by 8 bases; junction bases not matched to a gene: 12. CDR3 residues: CASSGFSGRVADIQYF. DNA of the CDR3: TGTGCCAGCAGCGGATTTAGCGGGAGAGTTGCAGACATTCAGTACTTC.

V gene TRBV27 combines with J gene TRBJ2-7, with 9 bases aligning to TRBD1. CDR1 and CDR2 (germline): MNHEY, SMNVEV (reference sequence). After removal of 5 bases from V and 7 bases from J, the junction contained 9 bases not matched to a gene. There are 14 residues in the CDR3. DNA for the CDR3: TGTGCCAGCAGTACTAGGACAGGGGAGTATGAGCAGTACTTC. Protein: CASSTRTGEYEQYF.

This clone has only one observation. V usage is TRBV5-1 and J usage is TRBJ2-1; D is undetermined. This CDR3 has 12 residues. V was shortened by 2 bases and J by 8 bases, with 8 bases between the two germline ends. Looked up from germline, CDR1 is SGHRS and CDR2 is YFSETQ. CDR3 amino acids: CASSFSSDEQFF. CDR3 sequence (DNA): TGCGCCAGCAGCTTTTCTTCGGATGAGCAGTTCTTC.

DNA for the CDR3: TGTGCCAGCAGCTTAAACAGGGATCGTAAAAACATTCAGTACTTC. This codes for CASSLNRDRKNIQYF. The chain links TRBV7-3 to TRBJ2-4; maybe TRBD1 (6 bases). The V end was cut by 1 base, the J end by 4 bases, with 11 bases between. The CDR3 extends over 15 amino acids. Per the germline V gene, CDR1 is SGHTA and CDR2 is FQGTGA.

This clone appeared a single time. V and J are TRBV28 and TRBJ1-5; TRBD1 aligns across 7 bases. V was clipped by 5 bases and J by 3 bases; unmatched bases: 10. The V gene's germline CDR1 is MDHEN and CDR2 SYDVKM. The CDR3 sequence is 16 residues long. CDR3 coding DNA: TGTGCCAGCAGTCTCACAGGGGCTCCTCCCAATCAGCCCCAGCATTTT. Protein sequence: CASSLTGAPPNQPQHF.

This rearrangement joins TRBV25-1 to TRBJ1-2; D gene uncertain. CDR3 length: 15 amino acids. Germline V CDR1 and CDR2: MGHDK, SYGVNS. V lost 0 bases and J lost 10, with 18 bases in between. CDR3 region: CASSEYKGLAKDYTF. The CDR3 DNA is TGTGCCAGCAGTGAATACAAGGGTCTAGCCAAGGACTACACCTTC.

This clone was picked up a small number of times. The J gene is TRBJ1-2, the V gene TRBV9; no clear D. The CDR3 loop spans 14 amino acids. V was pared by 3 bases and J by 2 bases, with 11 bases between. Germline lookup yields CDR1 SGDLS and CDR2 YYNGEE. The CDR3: CASSAGTLNYGYTF. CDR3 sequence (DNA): TGTGCCAGCAGCGCCGGAACCCTGAACTATGGCTACACCTTC. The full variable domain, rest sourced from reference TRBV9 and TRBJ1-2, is DSGVTQTPKHLITATGQRVTLRCSPRSGDLSVYWYQQSLDQGLQFLIQYYNGEERAKGNILERFSAQQFPDLHSELNLSSLELGDSALYFCASSAGTLNYGYTFGSGTRLTVV.

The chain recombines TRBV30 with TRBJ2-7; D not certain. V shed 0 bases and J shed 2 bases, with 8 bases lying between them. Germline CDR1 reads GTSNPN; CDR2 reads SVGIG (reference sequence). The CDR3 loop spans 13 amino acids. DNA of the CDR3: TGTGCCTGGAGTGTGGTGGTCGCCTACGAGCAGTACTTC. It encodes CAWSVVVAYEQYF.